These 6 T cell receptor beta chains came from one sample sequenced in a study of technical replicates of blood from a few donors. Assay used: immunoSEQ multiplex PCR; TCRdb lists only in-frame clones, some missing. Of about 94,000 clones listed, around 95% are singletons. Sequenced sample: T cells isolated from PBMCs. The receptor source for this set is a human donor in good health.

This clone came up once. This chain connects TRBV14 to TRBJ2-5; D may be TRBD1 (7 bases). The germline V gene encodes CDR1 SGHDN and CDR2 FVKESK. This CDR3 comprises 15 residues. Trimming cost V 3 bases and J 4 bases, with 15 bases left between them. The CDR3 is CASSHPRGERETQYF. CDR3 sequence (DNA): TGTGCCAGCAGCCACCCCAGGGGGGAACGAGAGACCCAGTACTTC.

The chain combines TRBV27 with TRBJ2-1; TRBD2 aligns across 8 bases. Trimming at V came to 8 bases and at J to 4 bases, leaving 16 bases not matched to a gene. Germline CDR1 reads MNHEY; CDR2 reads SMNVEV (reference sequence). The CDR3 has 17 amino acids. This CDR3 reads CASALGTGGPVYNEQFF. The CDR3, as DNA: TGTGCCAGCGCCCTGGGAACGGGAGGGCCCGTATACAATGAGCAGTTCTTC.

The V gene is TRBV6-6, the J gene TRBJ1-2; 10 bases line up with TRBD1. The V gene's germline CDR1 is MNHNY and CDR2 SVGAGI (reference sequence). J was trimmed by 6 bases and V by 8 bases; bases with no gene match: 6. The CDR3 has 13 residues. CDR3 sequence: CASRDRGDDGYTF. In DNA, the CDR3 is TGTGCCAGCCGGGACAGGGGTGATGATGGCTACACCTTC.

The chain has TRBV19 and TRBJ1-1; D is uncertain. The CDR3 loop spans 13 amino acids. V was pared by 3 bases and J by 3 bases, with 8 bases between. Germline V CDR1 and CDR2: LNHDA, SQIVND (reference sequence). The CDR3: CASSMKADTEAFF. In DNA form, the CDR3 reads TGTGCCAGTAGTATGAAGGCGGACACTGAAGCTTTCTTT.

The chain is built from TRBV19 and TRBJ2-7; 8 bases are shared with TRBD1. Germline V CDR1 and CDR2: LNHDA, SQIVND (reference sequence). The length of the CDR3 is 15 residues. V gave up 5 bases and J gave up 5 bases; unmatched junction bases: 11. CDR3 sequence: CASSPGTGGFHEQYF. CDR3 bases: TGTGCCAGTAGTCCCGGGACAGGAGGGTTCCACGAGCAGTACTTC. Full variable domain (outside the CDR3, taken from reference TRBV19 and TRBJ2-7): DGGITQSPKYLFRKEGQNVTLSCEQNLNHDAMYWYRQDPGQGLRLIYYSQIVNDFQKGDIAEGYSVSREKKESFPLTVTSAQKNPTAFYLCASSPGTGGFHEQYFGPGTRLTVT.

The chain recombines TRBV10-3 with TRBJ2-1; D is perhaps TRBD2 (6 bases). The CDR3 totals 16 residues. Trimming took off 6 bases at V and 6 bases at J, with 21 bases between the two ends. Germline V lookup: CDR1 ENHRY, CDR2 SYGVKD. The CDR3 region has the DNA TGTGCCATCAGCGAAAGTGTCGGAAAGGGAGGCAATGAGCAGTTCTTC. This encodes CAISESVGKGGNEQFF.